This T cell receptor beta chain was found in a study of monozygotic twins with inflammatory bowel disease. Two nested PCRs, run for roughly 15 and 9 cycles, were applied to TCRalpha and TCRbeta cDNA. TCRdb reworked the 5' RACE reads into one entry per CDR3 protein, no DNA. The sample includes approximately 150,000 distinct CDR3 sequences. Unsorted whole blood yielded the total RNA, with T cells left unselected. CDR3 size: 13 residues. Germline lookup yields CDR1 SGHTA and CDR2 FQGTGA. The sequenced sample was blood. V and J are TRBV7-3 and TRBJ2-3; TCRdb gives TRBD1 as the D gene, but with no DNA this cannot be confirmed. The TCR comes from a human donor with ulcerative colitis or Crohn's disease, or a healthy co-twin of an affected twin (not recorded which). The CDR3 region is CASSFGGSDTQYF.